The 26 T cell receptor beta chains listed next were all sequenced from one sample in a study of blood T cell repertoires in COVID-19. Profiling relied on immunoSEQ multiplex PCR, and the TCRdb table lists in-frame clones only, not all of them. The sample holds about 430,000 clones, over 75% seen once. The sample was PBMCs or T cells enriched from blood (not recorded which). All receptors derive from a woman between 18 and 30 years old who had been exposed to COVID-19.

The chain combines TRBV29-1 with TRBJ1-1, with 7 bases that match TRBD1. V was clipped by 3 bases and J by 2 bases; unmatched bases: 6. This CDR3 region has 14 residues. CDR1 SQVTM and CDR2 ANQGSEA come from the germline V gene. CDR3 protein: CSVEGRGRNTEAFF. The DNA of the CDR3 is TGCAGCGTTGAGGGCAGGGGGAGAAACACTGAAGCTTTCTTT.

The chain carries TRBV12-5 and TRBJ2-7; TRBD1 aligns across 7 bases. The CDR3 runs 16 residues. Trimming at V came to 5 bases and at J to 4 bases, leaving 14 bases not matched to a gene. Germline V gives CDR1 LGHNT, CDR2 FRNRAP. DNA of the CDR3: TGTGCTAGTGGTAAGTACCCACACAGGGGCAGGTACGAGCAGTACTTC. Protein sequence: CASGKYPHRGRYEQYF.

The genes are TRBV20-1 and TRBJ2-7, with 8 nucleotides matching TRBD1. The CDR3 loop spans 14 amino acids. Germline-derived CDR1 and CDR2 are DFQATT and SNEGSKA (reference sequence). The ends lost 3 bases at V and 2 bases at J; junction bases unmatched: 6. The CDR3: CSASTGGVTYEQYF. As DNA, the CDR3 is TGCAGTGCTAGTACAGGGGGTGTCACCTACGAGCAGTACTTC.

The CDR3 bases are TGTGCCAGCAGGCCCCGCGGGTCCATGAACACTGAAGCTTTCTTT. It specifies CASRPRGSMNTEAFF. V and J are TRBV2 and TRBJ1-1; no clear D. Trimming cost V 6 bases and J 0 bases, with 14 bases left between them. CDR3 length: 15 amino acids. CDR1 SNHLY and CDR2 FYNNEI come from the germline V gene.

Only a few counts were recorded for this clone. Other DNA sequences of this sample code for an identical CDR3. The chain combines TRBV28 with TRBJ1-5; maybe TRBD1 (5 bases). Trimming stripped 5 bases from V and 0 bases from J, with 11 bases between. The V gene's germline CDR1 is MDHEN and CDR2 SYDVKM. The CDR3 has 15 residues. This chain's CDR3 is CASSPPGYSNQPQHF. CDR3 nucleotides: TGTGCCAGCAGTCCCCCAGGGTATAGCAATCAGCCCCAGCATTTT.

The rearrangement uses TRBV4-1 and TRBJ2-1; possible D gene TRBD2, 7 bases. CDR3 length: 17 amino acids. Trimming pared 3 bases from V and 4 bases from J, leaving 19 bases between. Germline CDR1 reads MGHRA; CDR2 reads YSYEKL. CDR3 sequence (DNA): TGCGCCAGCAGCCACGAGGGAGGGGGGGCGAGGTACAATGAGCAGTTCTTC. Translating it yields CASSHEGGGARYNEQFF.

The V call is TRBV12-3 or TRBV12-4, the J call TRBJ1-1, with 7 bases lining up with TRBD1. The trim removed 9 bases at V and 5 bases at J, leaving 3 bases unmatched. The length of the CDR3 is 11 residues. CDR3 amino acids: CASKQGTEAFF. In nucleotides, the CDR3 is TGTGCCAGTAAACAGGGGACTGAAGCTTTCTTT.

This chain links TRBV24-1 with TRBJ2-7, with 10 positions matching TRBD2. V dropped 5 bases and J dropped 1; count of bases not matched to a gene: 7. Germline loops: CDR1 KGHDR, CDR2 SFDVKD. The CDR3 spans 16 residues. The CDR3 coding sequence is TGTGCCACCAGTGGAGGGGCTAGCGGGAGATCCTACGAGCAGTACTTC. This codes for CATSGGASGRSYEQYF.

CDR3 DNA: TGTGCCACCAGAAACTATGGCTACACCTTC. Translated, it gives CATRNYGYTF. The V gene is TRBV19, the J gene TRBJ1-2; D is unresolved. Germline values: CDR1 LNHDA, CDR2 SQIVND (reference sequence). CDR3 length equals 10 residues. V lost 10 bases to trimming and J lost 2 bases, with 5 bases between them.

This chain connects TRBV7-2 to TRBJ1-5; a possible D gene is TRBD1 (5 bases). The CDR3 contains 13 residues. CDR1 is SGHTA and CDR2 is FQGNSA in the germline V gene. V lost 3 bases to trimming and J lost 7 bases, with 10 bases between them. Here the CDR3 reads CASSFGGWQPQHF. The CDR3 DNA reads TGTGCCAGCAGCTTTGGGGGGTGGCAGCCCCAGCATTTT.

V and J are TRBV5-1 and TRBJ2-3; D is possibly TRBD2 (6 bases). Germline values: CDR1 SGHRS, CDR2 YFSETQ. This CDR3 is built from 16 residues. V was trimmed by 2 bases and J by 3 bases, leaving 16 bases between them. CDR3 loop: CASSFTPRGLTDTQYF. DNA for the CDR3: TGCGCCAGCAGCTTCACACCCCGGGGGTTGACAGATACGCAGTATTTT.

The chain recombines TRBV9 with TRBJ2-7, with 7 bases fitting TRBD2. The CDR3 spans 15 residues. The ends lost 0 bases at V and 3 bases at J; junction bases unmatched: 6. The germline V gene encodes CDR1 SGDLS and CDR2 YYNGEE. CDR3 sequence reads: CASSVGLAENYEQYF. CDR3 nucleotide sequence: TGTGCCAGCAGCGTAGGGCTAGCGGAGAACTACGAGCAGTACTTC.

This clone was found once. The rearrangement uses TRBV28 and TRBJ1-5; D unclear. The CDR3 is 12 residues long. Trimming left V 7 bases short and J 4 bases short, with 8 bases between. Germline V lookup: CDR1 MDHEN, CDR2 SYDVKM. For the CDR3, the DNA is TGTGCCAGCACCAAGGAGAATCAGCCCCAGCATTTT. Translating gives CASTKENQPQHF.

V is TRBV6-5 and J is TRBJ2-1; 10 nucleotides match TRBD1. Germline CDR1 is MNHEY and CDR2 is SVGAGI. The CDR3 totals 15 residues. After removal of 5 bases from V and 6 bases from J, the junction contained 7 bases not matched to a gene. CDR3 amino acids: CASSIDRGHLNEQFF. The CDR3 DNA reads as TGTGCCAGCAGTATTGACAGGGGGCATCTCAATGAGCAGTTCTTC.

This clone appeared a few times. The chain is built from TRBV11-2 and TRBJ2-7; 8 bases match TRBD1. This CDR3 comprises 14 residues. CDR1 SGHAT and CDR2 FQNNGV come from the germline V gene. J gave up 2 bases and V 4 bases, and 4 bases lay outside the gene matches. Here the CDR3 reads CASSSDRVTYEQYF. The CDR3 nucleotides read TGTGCCAGCAGCTCGGACAGGGTAACCTACGAGCAGTACTTC.

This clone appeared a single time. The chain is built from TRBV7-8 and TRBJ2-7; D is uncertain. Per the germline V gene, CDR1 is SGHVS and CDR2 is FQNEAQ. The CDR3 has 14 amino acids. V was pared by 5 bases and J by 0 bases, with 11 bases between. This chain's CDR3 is CASSPRRSSYEQYF. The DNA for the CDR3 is TGTGCCAGCAGCCCTCGTAGGAGCTCCTACGAGCAGTACTTC. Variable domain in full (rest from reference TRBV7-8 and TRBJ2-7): GAGVSQSPRYKVAKRGQDVALRCDPISGHVSLFWYQQALGQGPEFLTYFQNEAQLDKSGLPSDRFFAERPEGSVSTLKIQRTQQEDSAVYLCASSPRRSSYEQYFGPGTRLTVT.

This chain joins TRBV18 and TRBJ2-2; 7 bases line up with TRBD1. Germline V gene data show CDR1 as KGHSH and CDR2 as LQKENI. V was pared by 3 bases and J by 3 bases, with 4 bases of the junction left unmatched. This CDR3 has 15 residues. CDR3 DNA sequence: TGTGCCAGCTCACCGACAGGGTCGGACACCGGGGAGCTGTTTTTT. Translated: CASSPTGSDTGELFF.

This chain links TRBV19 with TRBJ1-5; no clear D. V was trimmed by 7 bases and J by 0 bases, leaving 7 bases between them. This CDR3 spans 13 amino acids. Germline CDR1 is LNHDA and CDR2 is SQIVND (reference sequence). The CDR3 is CASTQYSNQPQHF. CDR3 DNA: TGTGCCAGTACCCAGTATAGCAATCAGCCCCAGCATTTT.

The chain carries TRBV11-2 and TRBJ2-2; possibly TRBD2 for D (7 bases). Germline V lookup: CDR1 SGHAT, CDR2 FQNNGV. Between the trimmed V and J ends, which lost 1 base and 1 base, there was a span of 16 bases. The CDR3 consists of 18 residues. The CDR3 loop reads CASSLGGGARWNTGELFF. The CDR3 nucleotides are TGTGCCAGCAGCTTAGGAGGGGGGGCGCGGTGGAACACCGGGGAGCTGTTTTTT.

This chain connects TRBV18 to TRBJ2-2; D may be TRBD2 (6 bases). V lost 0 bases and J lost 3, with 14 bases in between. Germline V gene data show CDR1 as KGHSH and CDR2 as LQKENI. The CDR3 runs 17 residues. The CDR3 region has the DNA TGTGCCAGCTCACCACCGGTGGCTAGCGCAGACACCGGGGAGCTGTTTTTT. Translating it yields CASSPPVASADTGELFF.

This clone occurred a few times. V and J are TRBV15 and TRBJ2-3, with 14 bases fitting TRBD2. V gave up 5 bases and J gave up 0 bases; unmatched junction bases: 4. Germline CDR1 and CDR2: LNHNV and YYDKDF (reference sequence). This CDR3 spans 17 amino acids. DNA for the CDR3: TGTGCCACCAGCGGGGGGACTAGCGGGGGAAGCACAGATACGCAGTATTTT. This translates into CATSGGTSGGSTDTQYF.

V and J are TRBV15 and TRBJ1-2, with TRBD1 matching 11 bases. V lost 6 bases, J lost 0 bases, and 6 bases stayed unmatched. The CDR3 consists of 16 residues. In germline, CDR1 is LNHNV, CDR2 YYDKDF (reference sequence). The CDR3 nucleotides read TGTGCCACCAGTTCGGGACAGGGGGAAGCTAACTATGGCTACACCTTC. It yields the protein CATSSGQGEANYGYTF.

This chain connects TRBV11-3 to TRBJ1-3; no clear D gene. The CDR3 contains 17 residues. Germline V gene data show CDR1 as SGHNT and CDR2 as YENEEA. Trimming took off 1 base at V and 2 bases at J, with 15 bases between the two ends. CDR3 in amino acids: CASSLGLDRSPGNTIYF. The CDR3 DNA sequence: TGTGCCAGCAGCTTAGGACTGGATCGGAGCCCTGGAAACACCATATATTTT.

The CDR3 DNA reads TGTGCCAGCAGCAGGGGCCCAAACAATGAGCAGTTCTTC. This sequence encodes CASSRGPNNEQFF. This chain joins TRBV5-6 and TRBJ2-1, with a possible D match to TRBD1 (5 bases). Germline V gives CDR1 SGHDT, CDR2 YYEEEE. CDR3 length: 13 amino acids. Trimming cost V 4 bases and J 5 bases, with 10 bases left between them. The complete variable domain, with remaining parts taken from reference TRBV5-6 and TRBJ2-1, reads DAGVTQSPTHLIKTRGQQVTLRCSPKSGHDTVSWYQQALGQGPQFIFQYYEEEERQRGNFPDRFSGHQFPNYSSELNVNALLLGDSALYLCASSRGPNNEQFFGPGTRLTVL.

CDR3 protein: CASSLSPGNTEAFF. The CDR3 DNA follows: TGTGCCAGCAGTTTATCCCCCGGGAACACTGAAGCTTTCTTT. J is TRBJ1-1 and V is TRBV28; the D is unclear. With 1 base removed from V and 1 base from J, the gap between germline ends came to 7 bases. The germline gives CDR1 MDHEN, CDR2 SYDVKM. The CDR3 covers 14 residues. The whole variable domain, filled in from reference TRBV28 and TRBJ1-1, reads DVKVTQSSRYLVKRTGEKVFLECVQDMDHENMFWYRQDPGLGLRLIYFSYDVKMKEKGDIPEGYSVSREKKERFSLILESASTNQTSMYLCASSLSPGNTEAFFGQGTRLTVV.

CDR3 in amino acids: CASSHQGSNSPLHF. CDR3 nucleotides: TGTGCCAGCAGCCATCAGGGATCGAATTCACCCCTCCACTTT. J is TRBJ1-6 and V is TRBV3-1 (or the pseudogene TRBV3-2), with a tentative D call TRBD1 (5 bases). Trimming took 3 bases from V and 7 from J, leaving 10 bases between them. This CDR3 region has 14 residues. Per the germline V gene, CDR1 is LGHDT and CDR2 is YNNKEL (reference sequence).